This T cell receptor beta chain is from a study of cytomegalovirus exposure and HLA in healthy donors. 60 Vbeta and 13 Jbeta primers were used in PCR. The data were produced by immunoSEQ multiplex PCR, yet TCRdb's version contains in-frame clones alone and is incomplete. Here the sample spans some 190,000 clones, around 73% being singletons. Study conclusions and caveats: A later analysis associated some 18,000 TCR beta sequences with HLA alleles at a 0.05 false discovery rate.

The V gene lost 9 bases and the J gene lost 7 bases, with 15 bases spanning the gap. The CDR3 spans 13 residues. CDR1 and CDR2 (germline): MGHDK, SYGVNS. For this clone: Its antigen remains unidentified.

The sequenced material came from PBMCs. The origin of this receptor is a woman between 25 and 40 years old in good health and CMV-seropositive. The genes are TRBV25-1 and TRBJ2-2; TRBD2 might be the D (7 bases). The CDR3 region has the DNA TGTGCCAGTCAACAGGGAGGGGACGGGGAGCTGTTTTTT. This gives the protein CASQQGGDGELFF.